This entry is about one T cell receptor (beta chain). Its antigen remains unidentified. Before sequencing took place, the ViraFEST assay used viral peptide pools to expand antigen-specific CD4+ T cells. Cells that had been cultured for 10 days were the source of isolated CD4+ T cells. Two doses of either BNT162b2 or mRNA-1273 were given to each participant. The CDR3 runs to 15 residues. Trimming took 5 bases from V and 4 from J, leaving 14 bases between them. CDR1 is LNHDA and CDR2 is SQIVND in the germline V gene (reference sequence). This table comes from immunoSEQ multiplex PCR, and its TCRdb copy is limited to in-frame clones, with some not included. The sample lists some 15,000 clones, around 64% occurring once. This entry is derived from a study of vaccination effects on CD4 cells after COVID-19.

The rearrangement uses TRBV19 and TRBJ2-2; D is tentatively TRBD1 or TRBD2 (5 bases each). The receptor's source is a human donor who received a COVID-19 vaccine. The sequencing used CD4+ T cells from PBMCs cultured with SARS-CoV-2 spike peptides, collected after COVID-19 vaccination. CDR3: CASSAQGVSTGELFF. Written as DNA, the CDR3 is TGTGCCAGTAGTGCCCAGGGAGTAAGCACCGGGGAGCTGTTTTTT.